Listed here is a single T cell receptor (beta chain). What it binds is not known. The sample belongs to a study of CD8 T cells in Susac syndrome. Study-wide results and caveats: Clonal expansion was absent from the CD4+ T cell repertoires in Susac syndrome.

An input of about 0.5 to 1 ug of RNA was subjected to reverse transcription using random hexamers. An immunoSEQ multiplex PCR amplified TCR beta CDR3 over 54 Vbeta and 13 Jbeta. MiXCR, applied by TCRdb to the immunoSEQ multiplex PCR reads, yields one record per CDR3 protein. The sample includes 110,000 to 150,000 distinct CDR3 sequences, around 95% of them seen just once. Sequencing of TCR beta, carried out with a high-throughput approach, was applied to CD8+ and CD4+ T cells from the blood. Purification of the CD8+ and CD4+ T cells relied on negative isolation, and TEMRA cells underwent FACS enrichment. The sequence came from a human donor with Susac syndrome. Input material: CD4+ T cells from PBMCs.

CDR3 nucleotide sequence: TGCAGTGCCACGAACCTACAGGGGGCGTATGGCTACACCTTC. It translates to CSATNLQGAYGYTF. This rearrangement joins TRBV20-1 to TRBJ1-2; 9 bases fit TRBD1. V shed 6 bases and J 5 bases; nucleotides not matched to a gene: 10. In germline, CDR1 is DFQATT, CDR2 SNEGSKA (reference sequence). The CDR3 is 14 amino acids.